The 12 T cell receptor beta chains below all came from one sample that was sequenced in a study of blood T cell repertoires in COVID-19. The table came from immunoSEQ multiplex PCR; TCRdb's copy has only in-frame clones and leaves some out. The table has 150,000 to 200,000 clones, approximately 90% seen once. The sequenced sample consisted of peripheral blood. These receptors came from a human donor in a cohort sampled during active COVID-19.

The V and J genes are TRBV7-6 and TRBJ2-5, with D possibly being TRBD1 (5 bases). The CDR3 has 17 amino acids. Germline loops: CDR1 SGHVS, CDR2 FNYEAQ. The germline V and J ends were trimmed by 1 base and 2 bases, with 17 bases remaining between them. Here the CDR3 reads CASSLEHRGSRQETQYF. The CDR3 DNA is TGTGCCAGCAGCTTAGAGCATAGGGGCTCGAGGCAAGAGACCCAGTACTTC.

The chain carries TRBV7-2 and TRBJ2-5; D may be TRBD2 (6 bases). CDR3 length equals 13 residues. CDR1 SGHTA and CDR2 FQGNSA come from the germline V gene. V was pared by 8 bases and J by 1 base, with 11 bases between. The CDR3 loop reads CASGTGLQETQYF. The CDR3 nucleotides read TGTGCCAGCGGAACGGGACTCCAAGAGACCCAGTACTTC.

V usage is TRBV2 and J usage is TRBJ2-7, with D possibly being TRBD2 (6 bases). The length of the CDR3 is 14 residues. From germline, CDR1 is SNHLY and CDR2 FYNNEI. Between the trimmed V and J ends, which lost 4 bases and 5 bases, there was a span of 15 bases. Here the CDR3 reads CASSGGREVDEQYF. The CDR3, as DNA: TGTGCCAGCAGTGGAGGCAGGGAGGTGGACGAGCAGTACTTC.

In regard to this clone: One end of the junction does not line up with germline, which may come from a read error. CDR3 region: CASSSVNTPLHF. CDR3 in DNA: TGTGCCAGCAGTTCCGTTAATACACCCCTCCACTTT. This chain links TRBV6-6 with TRBJ1-6; the D is unclear. The CDR3 sequence is 12 residues long. Germline loops: CDR1 MNHNY, CDR2 SVGAGI (reference sequence).

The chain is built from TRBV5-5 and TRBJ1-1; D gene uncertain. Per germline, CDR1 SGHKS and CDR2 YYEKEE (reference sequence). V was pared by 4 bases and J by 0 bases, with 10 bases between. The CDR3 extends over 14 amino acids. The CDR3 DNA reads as TGTGCCAGCAGCCCGCGGGAGGTGAACACTGAAGCTTTCTTT. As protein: CASSPREVNTEAFF.

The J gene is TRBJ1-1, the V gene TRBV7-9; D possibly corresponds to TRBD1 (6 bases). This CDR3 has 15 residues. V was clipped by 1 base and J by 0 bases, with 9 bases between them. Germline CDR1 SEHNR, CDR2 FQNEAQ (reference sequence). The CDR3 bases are TGTGCCAGCAGCTTAGGTCAGGGGATGAACACTGAAGCTTTCTTT. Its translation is CASSLGQGMNTEAFF.

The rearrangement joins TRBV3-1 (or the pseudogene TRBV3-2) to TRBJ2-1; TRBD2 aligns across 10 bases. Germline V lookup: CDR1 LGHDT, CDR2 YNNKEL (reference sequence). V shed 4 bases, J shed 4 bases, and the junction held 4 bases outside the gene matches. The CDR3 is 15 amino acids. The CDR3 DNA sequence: TGTGCCAGCAGCCGGTTTAGCGGGGGGTACAATGAGCAGTTCTTC. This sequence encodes CASSRFSGGYNEQFF.

In nucleotides, the CDR3 is TGTGCCAGTAGTATATCTGACACAAATAATCAGCCCCAGCATTTT. Its translation: CASSISDTNNQPQHF. The genes are TRBV19 and TRBJ1-5; D gene uncertain. Germline-derived CDR1 and CDR2 are LNHDA and SQIVND (reference sequence). The CDR3 sequence is 15 residues long. V was cut by 2 bases and J by 4 bases, with 12 bases left in between.

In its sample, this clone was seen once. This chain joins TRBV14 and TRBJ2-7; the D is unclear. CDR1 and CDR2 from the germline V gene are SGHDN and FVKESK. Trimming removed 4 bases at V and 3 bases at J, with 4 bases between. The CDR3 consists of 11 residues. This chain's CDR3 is CASSRHYEQYF. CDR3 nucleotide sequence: TGTGCCAGCAGCCGTCACTACGAGCAGTACTTC.

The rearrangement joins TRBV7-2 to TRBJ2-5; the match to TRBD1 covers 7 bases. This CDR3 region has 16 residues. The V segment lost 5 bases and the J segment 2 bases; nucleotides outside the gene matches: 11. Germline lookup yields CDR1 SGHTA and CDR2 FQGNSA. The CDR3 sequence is CASSQTGTALQETQYF. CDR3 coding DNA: TGTGCCAGCAGCCAAACCGGGACAGCCTTACAAGAGACCCAGTACTTC.

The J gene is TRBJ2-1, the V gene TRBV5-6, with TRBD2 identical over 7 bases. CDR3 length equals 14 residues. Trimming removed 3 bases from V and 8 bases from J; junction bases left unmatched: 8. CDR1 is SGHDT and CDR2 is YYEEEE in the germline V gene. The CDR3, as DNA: TGTGCCAGCAGCTCACGAGCGGGAATGGATGAGCAGTTCTTC. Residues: CASSSRAGMDEQFF.

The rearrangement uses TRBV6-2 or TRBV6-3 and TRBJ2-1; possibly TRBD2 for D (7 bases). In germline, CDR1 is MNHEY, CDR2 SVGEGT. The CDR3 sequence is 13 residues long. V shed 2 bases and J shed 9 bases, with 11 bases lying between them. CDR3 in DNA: TGTGCCAGCAGTTACGCGGGGGCTGTTGAGCAGTTCTTC. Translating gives CASSYAGAVEQFF.